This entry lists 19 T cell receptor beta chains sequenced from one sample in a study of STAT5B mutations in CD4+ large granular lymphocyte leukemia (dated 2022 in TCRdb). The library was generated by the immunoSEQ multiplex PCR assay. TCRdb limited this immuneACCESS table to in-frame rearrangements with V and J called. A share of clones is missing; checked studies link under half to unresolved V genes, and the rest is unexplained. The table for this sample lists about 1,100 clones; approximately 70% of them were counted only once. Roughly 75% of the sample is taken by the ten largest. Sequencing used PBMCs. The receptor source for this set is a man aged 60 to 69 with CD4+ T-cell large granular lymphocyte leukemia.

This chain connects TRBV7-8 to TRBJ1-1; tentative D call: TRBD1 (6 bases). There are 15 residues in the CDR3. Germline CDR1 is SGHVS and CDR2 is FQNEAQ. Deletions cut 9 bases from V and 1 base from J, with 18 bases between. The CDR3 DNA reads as TGTGCCAGTTATGGGGGGACACGATCGAACACTGAAGCTTTCTTT. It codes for CASYGGTRSNTEAFF.

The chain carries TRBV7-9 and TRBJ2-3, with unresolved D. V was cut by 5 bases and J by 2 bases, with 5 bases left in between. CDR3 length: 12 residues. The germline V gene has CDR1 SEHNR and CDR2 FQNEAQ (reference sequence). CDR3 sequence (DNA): TGTGCCAGCAGCCCGAACACAGATACGCAGTATTTT. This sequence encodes CASSPNTDTQYF.

Here the CDR3 reads CASSLTGNDYEQYF. CDR3 nucleotides: TGTGCCAGCAGCCTGACAGGGAACGACTACGAGCAGTACTTC. The V gene is TRBV7-9, the J gene TRBJ2-7; 7 bases match TRBD1. J lost 3 bases, V lost 5 bases, and 7 bases had no gene match. This CDR3 has 14 amino acids. CDR1 and CDR2 from the germline V gene are SEHNR and FQNEAQ (reference sequence).

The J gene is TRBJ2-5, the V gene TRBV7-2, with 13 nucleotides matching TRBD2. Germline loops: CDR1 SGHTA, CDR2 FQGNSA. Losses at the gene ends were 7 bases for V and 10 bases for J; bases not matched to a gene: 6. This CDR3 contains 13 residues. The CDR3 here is CASNQGLAGVQYF. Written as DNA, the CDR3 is TGTGCCAGCAACCAAGGACTAGCGGGGGTCCAGTACTTC.

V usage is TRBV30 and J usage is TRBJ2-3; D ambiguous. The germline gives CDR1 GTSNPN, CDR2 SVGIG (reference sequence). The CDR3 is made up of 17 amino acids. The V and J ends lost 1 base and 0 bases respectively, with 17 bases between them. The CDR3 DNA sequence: TGTGCCTGGAGTGGGTCGGTGACGGTAATAAGCACAGATACGCAGTATTTT. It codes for CAWSGSVTVISTDTQYF. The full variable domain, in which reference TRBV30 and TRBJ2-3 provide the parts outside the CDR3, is SQTIHQWPATLVQPVGSPLSLECTVEGTSNPNLYWYRQAAGRGLQLLFYSVGIGQISSEVPQNLSASRPQDRQFILSSKKLLLSDSGFYLCAWSGSVTVISTDTQYFGPGTRLTVL.

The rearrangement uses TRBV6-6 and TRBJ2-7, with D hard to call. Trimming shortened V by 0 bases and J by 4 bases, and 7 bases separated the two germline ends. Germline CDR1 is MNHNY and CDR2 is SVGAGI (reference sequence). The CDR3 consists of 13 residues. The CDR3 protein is CASSYSEVYEQYF. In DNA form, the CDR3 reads TGTGCCAGCAGTTACTCAGAAGTTTACGAGCAGTACTTC.

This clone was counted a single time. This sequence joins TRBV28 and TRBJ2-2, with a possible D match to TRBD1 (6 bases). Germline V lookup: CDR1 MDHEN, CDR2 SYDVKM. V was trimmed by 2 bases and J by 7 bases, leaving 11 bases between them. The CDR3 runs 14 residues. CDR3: CASSLGQGNGELFF. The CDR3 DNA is TGTGCCAGCAGTTTAGGCCAGGGGAACGGGGAGCTGTTTTTT.

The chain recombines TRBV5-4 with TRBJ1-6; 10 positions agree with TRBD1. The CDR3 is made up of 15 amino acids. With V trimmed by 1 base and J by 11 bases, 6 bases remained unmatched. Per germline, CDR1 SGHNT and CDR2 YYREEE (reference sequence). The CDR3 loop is CASSLWGQGMPPLHF. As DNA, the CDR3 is TGTGCCAGCAGCTTGTGGGGACAGGGGATGCCACCCCTCCACTTT.

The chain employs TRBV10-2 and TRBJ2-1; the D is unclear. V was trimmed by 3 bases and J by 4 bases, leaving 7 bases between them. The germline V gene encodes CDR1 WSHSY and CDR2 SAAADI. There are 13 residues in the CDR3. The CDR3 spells CASSDPGYNEQFF. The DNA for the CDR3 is TGCGCCAGCAGTGACCCCGGGTACAATGAGCAGTTCTTC.

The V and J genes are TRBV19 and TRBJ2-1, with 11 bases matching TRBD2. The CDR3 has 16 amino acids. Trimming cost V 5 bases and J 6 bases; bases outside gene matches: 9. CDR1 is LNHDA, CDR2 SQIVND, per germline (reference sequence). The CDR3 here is CASSLTLAGALNEQFF. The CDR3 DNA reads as TGTGCCAGTAGTCTGACACTAGCGGGGGCCCTCAATGAGCAGTTCTTC.

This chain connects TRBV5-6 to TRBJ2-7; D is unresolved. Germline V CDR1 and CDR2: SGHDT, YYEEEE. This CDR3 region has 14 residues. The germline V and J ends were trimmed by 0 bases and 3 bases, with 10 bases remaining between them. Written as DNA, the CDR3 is TGTGCCAGCAGCTTGGGGTCCAGGAACTACGAGCAGTACTTC. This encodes CASSLGSRNYEQYF.

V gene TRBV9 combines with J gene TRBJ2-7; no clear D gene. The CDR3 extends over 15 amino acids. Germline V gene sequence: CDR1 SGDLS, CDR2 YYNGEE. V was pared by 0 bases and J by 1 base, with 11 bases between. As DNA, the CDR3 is TGTGCCAGCAGCGTAGCTACTGTGGGGTCCTACGAGCAGTACTTC. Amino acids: CASSVATVGSYEQYF.

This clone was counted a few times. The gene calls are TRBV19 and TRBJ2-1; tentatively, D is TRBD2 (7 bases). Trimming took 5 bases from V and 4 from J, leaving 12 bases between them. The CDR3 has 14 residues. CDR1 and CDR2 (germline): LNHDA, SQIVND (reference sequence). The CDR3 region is CASSGGALYNEQFF. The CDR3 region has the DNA TGTGCCAGTAGTGGGGGGGCATTATACAATGAGCAGTTCTTC.

CDR3 amino acids: CASSPTTGESPLHF. CDR3 DNA: TGTGCCAGCAGTCCTACCACAGGGGAGTCACCCCTCCACTTT. The rearrangement links TRBV6-1 to TRBJ1-6; 7 nucleotides agree with TRBD1. V trimming: 5 bases; J trimming: 10 bases; junction bases outside the gene matches: 8. The CDR3 totals 14 residues. The germline CDR1 and CDR2 sequences are MNHNS and SASEGT.

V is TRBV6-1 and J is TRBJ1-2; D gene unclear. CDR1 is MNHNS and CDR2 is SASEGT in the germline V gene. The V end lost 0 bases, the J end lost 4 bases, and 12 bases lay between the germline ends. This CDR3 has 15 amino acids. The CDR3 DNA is TGTGCCAGCAGTGAAGCCGGGAGGAATATCTATGGCTACACCTTC. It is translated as CASSEAGRNIYGYTF.

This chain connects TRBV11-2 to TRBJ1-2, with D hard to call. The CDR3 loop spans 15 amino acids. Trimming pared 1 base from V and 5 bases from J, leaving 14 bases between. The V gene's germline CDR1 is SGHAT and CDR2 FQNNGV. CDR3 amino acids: CASSLGEGVSYGYTF. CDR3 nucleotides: TGTGCCAGCAGCTTAGGGGAAGGCGTATCTTATGGCTACACCTTC.

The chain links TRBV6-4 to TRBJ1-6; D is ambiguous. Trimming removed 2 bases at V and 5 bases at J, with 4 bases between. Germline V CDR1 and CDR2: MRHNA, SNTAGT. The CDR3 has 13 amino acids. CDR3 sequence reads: CASSDRDNSPLHF. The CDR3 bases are TGTGCCAGCAGTGACAGGGATAATTCACCCCTCCACTTT.

The CDR3, as DNA: TGTGCCAGCAGTTCGCAGGGTGTGGGCTCTGGAAACACCATATATTTT. Translation gives CASSSQGVGSGNTIYF. J is TRBJ1-3 and V is TRBV27, with D tentatively TRBD1 (5 bases). The CDR3 length is 16 residues. The V end was cut by 4 bases, the J end by 0 bases, with 13 bases between. CDR1 is MNHEY, CDR2 SMNVEV, per germline (reference sequence).

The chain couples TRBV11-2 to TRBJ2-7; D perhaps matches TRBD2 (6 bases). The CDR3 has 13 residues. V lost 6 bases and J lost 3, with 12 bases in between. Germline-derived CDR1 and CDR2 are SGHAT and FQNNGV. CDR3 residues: CASRGLVHYEQYF. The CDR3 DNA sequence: TGTGCCAGCAGGGGACTTGTCCACTACGAGCAGTACTTC.